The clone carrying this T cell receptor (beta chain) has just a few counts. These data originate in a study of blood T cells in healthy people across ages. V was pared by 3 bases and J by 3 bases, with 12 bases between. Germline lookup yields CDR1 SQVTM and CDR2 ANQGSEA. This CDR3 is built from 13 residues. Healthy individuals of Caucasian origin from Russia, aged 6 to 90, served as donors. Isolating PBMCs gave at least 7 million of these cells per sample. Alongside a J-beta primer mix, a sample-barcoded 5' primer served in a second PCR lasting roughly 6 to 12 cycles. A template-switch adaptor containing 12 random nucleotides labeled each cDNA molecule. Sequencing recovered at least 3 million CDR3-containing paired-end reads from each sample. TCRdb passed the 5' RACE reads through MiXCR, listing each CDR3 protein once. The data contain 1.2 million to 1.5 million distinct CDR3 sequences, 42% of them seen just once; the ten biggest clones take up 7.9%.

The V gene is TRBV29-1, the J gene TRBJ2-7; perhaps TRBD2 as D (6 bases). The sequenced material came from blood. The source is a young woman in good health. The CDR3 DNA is TGCAGCGTTGAGGCGGGATCTAGCTACGAGCAGTACTTC. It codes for CSVEAGSSYEQYF.